This TCR beta chain was captured by sequencing in a study of shared clonotypes between healthy human individuals. Researchers partitioned CD4+ cells into CD45RA+ naive and CD45RA-negative memory subsets. Trimming took off 0 bases at V and 5 bases at J, with 3 bases between the two ends. The germline V gene encodes CDR1 SGHDT and CDR2 YYEEEE. The CDR3 totals 11 residues. The assay was immunoSEQ multiplex PCR, and TCRdb's table has in-frame clones only and misses some. Among a few million clones listed, about 92% were seen once. This TCR derives from a man between 18 and 35 years old in good health. Specimen: naive CD4+ T cells sorted from blood. Subset reported: CD45RA+ positively selected. The chain has TRBV5-6 and TRBJ2-7; D gene uncertain. This chain's CDR3 is CASSLANEQYF. The CDR3 DNA reads TGTGCCAGCAGCTTGGCCAACGAGCAGTACTTC.